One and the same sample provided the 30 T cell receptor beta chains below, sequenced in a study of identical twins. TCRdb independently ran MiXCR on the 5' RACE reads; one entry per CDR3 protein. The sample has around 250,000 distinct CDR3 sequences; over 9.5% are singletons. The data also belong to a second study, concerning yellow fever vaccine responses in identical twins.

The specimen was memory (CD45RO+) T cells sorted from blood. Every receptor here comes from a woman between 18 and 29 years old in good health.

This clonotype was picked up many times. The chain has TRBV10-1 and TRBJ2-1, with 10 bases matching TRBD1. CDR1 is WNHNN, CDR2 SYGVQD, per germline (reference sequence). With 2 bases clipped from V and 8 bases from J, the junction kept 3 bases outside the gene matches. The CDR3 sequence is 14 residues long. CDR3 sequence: CASSEGDRGYEQFF. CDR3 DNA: TGCGCCAGCAGTGAGGGGGACAGGGGCTATGAGCAGTTCTTC.

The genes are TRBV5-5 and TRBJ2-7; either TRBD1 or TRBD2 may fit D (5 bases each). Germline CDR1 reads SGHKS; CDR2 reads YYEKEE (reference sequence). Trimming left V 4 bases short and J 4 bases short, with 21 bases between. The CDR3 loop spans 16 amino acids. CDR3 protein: CASSPPPGARGYEQYF. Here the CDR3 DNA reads TGTGCCAGCAGCCCCCCCCCCGGGGCCAGAGGATACGAGCAGTACTTC.

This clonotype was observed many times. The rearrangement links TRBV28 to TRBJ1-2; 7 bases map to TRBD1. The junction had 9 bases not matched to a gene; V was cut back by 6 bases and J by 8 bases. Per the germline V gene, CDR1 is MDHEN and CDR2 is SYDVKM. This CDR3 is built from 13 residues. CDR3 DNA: TGTGCCAGCAGCCTAGGGGGCGGAGTAGGCTACACCTTC. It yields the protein CASSLGGGVGYTF.

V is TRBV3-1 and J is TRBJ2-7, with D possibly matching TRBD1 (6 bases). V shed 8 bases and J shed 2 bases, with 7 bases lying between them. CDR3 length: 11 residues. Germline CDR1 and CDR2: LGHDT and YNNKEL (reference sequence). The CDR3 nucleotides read TGTGCCAGCGGGGGCACCTACGAGCAGTACTTC. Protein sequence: CASGGTYEQYF.

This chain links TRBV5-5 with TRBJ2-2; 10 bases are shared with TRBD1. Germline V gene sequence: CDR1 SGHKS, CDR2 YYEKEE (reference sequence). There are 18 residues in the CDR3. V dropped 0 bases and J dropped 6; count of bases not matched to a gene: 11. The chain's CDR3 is CASSLALTRDRGAGELFF. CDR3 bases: TGTGCCAGCAGCTTGGCCCTTACCCGGGACAGGGGAGCCGGGGAGCTGTTTTTT.

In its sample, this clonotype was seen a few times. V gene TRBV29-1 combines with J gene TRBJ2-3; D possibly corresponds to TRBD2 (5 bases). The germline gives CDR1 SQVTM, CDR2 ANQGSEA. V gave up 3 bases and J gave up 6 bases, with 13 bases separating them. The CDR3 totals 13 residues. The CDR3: CSVEQQTTDTQYF. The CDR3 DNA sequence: TGCAGCGTTGAGCAACAGACTACCGATACGCAGTATTTT.

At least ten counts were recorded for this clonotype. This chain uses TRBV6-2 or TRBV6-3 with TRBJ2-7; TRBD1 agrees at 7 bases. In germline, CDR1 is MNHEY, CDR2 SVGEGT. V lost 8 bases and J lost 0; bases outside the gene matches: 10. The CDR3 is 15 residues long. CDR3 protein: CASVEPTGLSYEQYF. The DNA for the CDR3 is TGTGCCAGCGTGGAACCGACAGGGCTCTCCTACGAGCAGTACTTC.

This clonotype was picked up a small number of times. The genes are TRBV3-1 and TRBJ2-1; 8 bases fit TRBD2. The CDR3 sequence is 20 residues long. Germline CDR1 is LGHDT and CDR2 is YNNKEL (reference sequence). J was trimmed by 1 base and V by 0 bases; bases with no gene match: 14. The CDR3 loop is CASSQDLAGGVISSYNEQFF. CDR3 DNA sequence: TGTGCCAGCAGCCAAGATTTGGCGGGGGGTGTAATAAGTTCCTACAATGAGCAGTTCTTC.

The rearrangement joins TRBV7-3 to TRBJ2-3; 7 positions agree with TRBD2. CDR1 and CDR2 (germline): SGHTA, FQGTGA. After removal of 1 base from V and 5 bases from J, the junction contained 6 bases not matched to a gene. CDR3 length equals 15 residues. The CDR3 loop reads CASSLSGGKKDTQYF. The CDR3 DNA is TGTGCCAGCAGCTTAAGCGGGGGAAAGAAAGATACGCAGTATTTT.

CDR3 in amino acids: CASSTRGGSGRNEQFF. DNA of the CDR3: TGTGCCAGCAGCACGCGGGGCGGGTCGGGTCGGAATGAGCAGTTCTTC. The chain has TRBV7-2 and TRBJ2-1; TRBD2 might be the D (6 bases). Looked up from germline, CDR1 is SGHTA and CDR2 is FQGNSA. Trimming removed 5 bases from V and 7 bases from J, with 21 bases in between. There are 16 residues in the CDR3.

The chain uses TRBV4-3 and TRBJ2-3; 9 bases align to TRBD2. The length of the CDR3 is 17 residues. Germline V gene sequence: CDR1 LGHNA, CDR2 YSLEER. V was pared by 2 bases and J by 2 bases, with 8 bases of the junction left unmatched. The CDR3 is CASSQQTSGYNTDTQYF. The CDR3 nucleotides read TGCGCCAGCAGCCAACAGACTAGCGGTTATAACACAGATACGCAGTATTTT.

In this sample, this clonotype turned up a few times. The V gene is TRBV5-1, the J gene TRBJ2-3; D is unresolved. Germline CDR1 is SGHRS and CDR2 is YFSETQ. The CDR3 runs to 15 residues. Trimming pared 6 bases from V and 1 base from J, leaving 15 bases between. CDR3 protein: CASTPLGVGTDTQYF. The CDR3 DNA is TGCGCCAGCACTCCCCTGGGTGTGGGCACAGATACGCAGTATTTT.

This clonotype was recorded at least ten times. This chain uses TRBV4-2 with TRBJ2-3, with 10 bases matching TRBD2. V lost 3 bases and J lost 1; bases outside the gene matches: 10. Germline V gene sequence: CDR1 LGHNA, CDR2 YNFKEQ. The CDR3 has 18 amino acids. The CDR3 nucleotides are TGTGCCAGCAGCCAGAACCCTAGCGGGGGAGACCGCACAGATACGCAGTATTTT. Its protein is CASSQNPSGGDRTDTQYF.

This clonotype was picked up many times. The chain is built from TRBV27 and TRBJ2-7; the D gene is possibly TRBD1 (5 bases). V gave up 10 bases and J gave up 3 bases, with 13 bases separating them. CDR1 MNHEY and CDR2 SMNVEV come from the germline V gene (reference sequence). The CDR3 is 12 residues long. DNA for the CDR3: TGTGCCACGAAGAGACAGAACTACGAGCAGTACTTC. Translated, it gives CATKRQNYEQYF.

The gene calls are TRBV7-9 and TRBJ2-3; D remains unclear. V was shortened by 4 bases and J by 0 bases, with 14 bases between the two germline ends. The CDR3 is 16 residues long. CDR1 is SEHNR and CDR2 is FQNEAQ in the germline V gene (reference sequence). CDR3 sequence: CASSYQLTTSTDTQYF. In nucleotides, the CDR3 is TGTGCCAGCAGCTATCAGTTGACGACTAGCACAGATACGCAGTATTTT.

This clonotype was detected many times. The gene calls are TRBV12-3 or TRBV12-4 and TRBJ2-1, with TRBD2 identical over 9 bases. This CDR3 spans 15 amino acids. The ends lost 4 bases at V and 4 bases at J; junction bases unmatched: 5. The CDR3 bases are TGTGCCAGCAGTTCGCTAGCGGGACTGTACAATGAGCAGTTCTTC. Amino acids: CASSSLAGLYNEQFF.

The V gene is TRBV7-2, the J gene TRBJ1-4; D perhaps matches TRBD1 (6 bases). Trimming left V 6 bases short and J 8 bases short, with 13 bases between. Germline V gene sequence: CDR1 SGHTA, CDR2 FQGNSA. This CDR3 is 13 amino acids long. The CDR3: CASSKNRVEKLFF. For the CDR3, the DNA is TGTGCCAGCAGTAAGAACAGGGTAGAAAAACTGTTTTTT.

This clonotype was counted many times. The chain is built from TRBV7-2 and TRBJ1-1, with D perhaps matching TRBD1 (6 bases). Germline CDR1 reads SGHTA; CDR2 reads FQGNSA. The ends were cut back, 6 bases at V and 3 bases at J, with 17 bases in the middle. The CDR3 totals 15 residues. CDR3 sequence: CASRLSWGAHTEAFF. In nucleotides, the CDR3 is TGTGCCAGCAGGCTCAGTTGGGGGGCCCACACTGAAGCTTTCTTT.

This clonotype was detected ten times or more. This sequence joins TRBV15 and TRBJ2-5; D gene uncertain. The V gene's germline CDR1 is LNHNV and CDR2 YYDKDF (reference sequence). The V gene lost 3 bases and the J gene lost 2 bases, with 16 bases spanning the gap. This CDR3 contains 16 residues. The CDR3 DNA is TGTGCCACCAGCAGGAGCGCCAACAGAGTTCAAGAGACCCAGTACTTC. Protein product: CATSRSANRVQETQYF.

This CDR3 reads CSALDGLAGGITQYF. DNA for the CDR3: TGCAGTGCCCTGGACGGACTAGCGGGAGGTATAACCCAGTACTTC. This chain connects TRBV20-1 to TRBJ2-5; 14 bases agree with TRBD2. From germline, CDR1 is DFQATT and CDR2 SNEGSKA (reference sequence). This CDR3 has 15 amino acids. V lost 6 bases, J lost 8 bases, and 11 bases stayed unmatched.

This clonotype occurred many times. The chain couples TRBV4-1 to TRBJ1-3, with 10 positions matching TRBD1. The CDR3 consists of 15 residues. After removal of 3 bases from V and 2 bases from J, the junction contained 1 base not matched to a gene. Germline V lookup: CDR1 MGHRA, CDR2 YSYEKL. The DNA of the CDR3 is TGCGCCAGCAGCCAGGGACAGGGGACTGGAAACACCATATATTTT. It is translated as CASSQGQGTGNTIYF.

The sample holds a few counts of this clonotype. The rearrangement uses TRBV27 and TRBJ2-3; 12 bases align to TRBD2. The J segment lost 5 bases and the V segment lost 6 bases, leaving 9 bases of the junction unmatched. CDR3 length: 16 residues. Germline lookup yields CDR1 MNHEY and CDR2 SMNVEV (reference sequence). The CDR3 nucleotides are TGTGCCAGCAGCCGGACTAGCGGGATCGGCAGAGATACGCAGTATTTT. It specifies CASSRTSGIGRDTQYF.

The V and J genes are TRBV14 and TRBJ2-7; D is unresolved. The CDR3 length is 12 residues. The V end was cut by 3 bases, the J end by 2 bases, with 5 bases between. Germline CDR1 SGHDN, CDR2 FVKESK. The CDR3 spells CASSHSAYEQYF. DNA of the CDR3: TGTGCCAGCAGCCACTCGGCCTACGAGCAGTACTTC.

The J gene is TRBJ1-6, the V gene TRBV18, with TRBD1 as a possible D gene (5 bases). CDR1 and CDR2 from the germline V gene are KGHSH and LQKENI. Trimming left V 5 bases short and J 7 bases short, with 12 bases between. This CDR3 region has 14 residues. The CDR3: CASSGREGNSPLHF. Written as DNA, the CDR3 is TGTGCCAGCTCAGGCAGGGAAGGAAATTCACCCCTCCACTTT.

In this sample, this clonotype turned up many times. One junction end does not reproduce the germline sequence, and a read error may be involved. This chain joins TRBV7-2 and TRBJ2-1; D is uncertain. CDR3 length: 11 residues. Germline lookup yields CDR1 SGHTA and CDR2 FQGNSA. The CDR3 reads CASSSSNEQFF. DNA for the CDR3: TGTGCCAGCAGCTCCTCCAATGAGCAGTTCTTC.

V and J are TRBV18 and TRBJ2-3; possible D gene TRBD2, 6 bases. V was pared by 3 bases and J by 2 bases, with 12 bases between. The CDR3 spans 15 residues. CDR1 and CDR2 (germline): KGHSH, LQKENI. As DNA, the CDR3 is TGTGCCAGCTCACCTGGGGGGTCCCTCACAGATACGCAGTATTTT. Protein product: CASSPGGSLTDTQYF. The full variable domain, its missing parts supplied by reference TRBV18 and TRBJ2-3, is NAGVMQNPRHLVRRRGQEARLRCSPMKGHSHVYWYRQLPEEGLKFMVYLQKENIIDESGMPKERFSAEFPKEGPSILRIQQVVRGDSAAYFCASSPGGSLTDTQYFGPGTRLTVL.

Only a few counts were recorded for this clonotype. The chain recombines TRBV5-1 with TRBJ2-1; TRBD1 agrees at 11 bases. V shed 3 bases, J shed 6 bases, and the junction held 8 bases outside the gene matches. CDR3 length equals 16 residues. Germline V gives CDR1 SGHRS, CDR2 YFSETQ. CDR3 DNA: TGCGCCAGCAGCTCTGGGACAGGGGGTATTAGCAATGAGCAGTTCTTC. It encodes CASSSGTGGISNEQFF.

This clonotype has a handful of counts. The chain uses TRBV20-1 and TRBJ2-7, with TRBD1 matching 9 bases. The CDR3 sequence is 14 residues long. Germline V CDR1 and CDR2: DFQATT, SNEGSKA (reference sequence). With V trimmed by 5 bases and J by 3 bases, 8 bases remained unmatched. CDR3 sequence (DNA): TGCAGTGCTGTTACAGGGGGCGACAGCTACGAGCAGTACTTC. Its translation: CSAVTGGDSYEQYF.

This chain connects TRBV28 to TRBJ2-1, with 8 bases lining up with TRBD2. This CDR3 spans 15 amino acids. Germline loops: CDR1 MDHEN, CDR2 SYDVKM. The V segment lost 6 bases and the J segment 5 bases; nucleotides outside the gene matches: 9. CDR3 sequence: CASSPLPGGDNEQFF. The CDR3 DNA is TGTGCCAGCAGCCCCCTCCCCGGGGGGGACAATGAGCAGTTCTTC.

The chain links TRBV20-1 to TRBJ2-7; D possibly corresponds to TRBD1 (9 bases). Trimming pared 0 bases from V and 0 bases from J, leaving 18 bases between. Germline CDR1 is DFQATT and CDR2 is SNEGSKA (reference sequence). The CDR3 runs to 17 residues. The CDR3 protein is CSARDPGGTGSSYEQYF. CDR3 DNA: TGCAGTGCTAGAGATCCGGGGGGGACAGGGAGCTCCTACGAGCAGTACTTC.